The 6 T cell receptor beta chains presented below share a single source sample, sequenced in a study of shared T cell receptors in the human thymus. Clones were sequenced by immunoSEQ multiplex PCR, and TCRdb holds only the in-frame ones, with some missing. The sample lists approximately 490,000 clones; approximately 78% were seen once. The data were also submitted as part of a second study, on human thymus T cells.

The source material was thymocytes. Every receptor here comes from a boy less than two years old with a congenital heart defect.

CDR3 nucleotides: TGTGCCAGCAGCCGGTCGGGGAGAACTAATGAAAAACTGTTTTTT. This encodes CASSRSGRTNEKLFF. This chain joins TRBV11-2 and TRBJ1-4; no clear D. The CDR3 spans 15 residues. Germline V gives CDR1 SGHAT, CDR2 FQNNGV. V lost 5 bases to trimming and J lost 1 base, with 11 bases between them.

This chain uses TRBV11-2 with TRBJ2-1; 12 bases are a match to TRBD2. The V and J ends lost 5 bases and 7 bases, in that order; junction bases with no gene match: 3. This CDR3 is built from 14 residues. Germline V gene lookup returns CDR1 SGHAT and CDR2 FQNNGV. This chain's CDR3 is CASSLAGGENEQFF. CDR3 nucleotide sequence: TGTGCCAGCAGCCTAGCGGGAGGGGAAAATGAGCAGTTCTTC.

V is TRBV30 and J is TRBJ2-1; 8 positions match TRBD1. The CDR3 sequence is 15 residues long. V gave up 1 base and J gave up 6 bases; unmatched junction bases: 8. The germline CDR1 and CDR2 sequences are GTSNPN and SVGIG (reference sequence). This CDR3 reads CAWSGGTGRSNEQFF. CDR3 sequence (DNA): TGTGCCTGGAGTGGGGGGACAGGACGATCCAATGAGCAGTTCTTC.

This clone was observed once. This chain uses TRBV5-4 with TRBJ2-1, with TRBD2 identical over 13 bases. V shed 4 bases, J shed 10 bases, and the junction held 8 bases outside the gene matches. Germline CDR1 is SGHNT and CDR2 is YYREEE (reference sequence). The CDR3 contains 15 residues. The CDR3 DNA follows: TGTGCCAGCAGCGCGACTAGCGGGGGGCCTGGGGAGCAGTTCTTC. Translated: CASSATSGGPGEQFF.

The V and J genes are TRBV18 and TRBJ1-2; TRBD1 agrees at 7 bases. Germline-derived CDR1 and CDR2 are KGHSH and LQKENI. Trimming at V came to 0 bases and at J to 6 bases, leaving 1 base not matched to a gene. This CDR3 is 13 amino acids long. CDR3 residues: CASSPPGGDGYTF. In nucleotides, the CDR3 is TGTGCCAGCTCACCACCAGGGGGCGATGGCTACACCTTC.

The chain employs TRBV5-1 and TRBJ2-5; the match to TRBD1 covers 7 bases. Germline loops: CDR1 SGHRS, CDR2 YFSETQ. The CDR3 is made up of 19 amino acids. The trim removed 0 bases at V and 3 bases at J, leaving 17 bases unmatched. The CDR3 sequence: CASSLVETDGTVPEETQYF. The CDR3 bases are TGCGCCAGCAGCTTGGTCGAGACAGACGGGACAGTTCCCGAAGAGACCCAGTACTTC.